The 28 T cell receptor beta chains below come from one sample, sequenced in a study of shared clonotypes between healthy human individuals. Assay: immunoSEQ multiplex PCR; the TCRdb copy retains only in-frame clones and omits some. This sample has over a million clones, with roughly 96% found just once. Material for sequencing was naive CD4+ T cells sorted from blood. The subset: CD45RA+ positively selected. The receptors here all came from a young man in good health.

V and J are TRBV7-8 and TRBJ2-7; weak D call: TRBD2 (5 bases). The V gene's germline CDR1 is SGHVS and CDR2 FQNEAQ. Trimming took 5 bases from V and 2 from J, leaving 16 bases between them. The CDR3 length is 15 residues. CDR3 nucleotide sequence: TGTGCCAGCAGCCCCGTAGCGTGGGGTACCTACGAGCAGTACTTC. This codes for CASSPVAWGTYEQYF.

This clone was seen once. The rearrangement links TRBV19 to TRBJ1-1; D might be TRBD1 (6 bases). Germline CDR1 LNHDA, CDR2 SQIVND (reference sequence). CDR3 length: 13 amino acids. Trimming stripped 5 bases from V and 7 bases from J, with 14 bases between. CDR3 sequence (DNA): TGTGCCAGTAGTCCGTGGAGGGGGAGTGAAGCTTTCTTT. Amino acids: CASSPWRGSEAFF.

The CDR3 nucleotides read TGTGCCAGTAGTAAGATGACAGGGGGCGGGACTGAAGCTTTCTTT. Its translation: CASSKMTGGGTEAFF. V usage is TRBV19 and J usage is TRBJ1-1, with 10 bases fitting TRBD1. V shed 4 bases, J shed 5 bases, and the junction held 7 bases outside the gene matches. This CDR3 comprises 15 residues. Germline CDR1 LNHDA, CDR2 SQIVND (reference sequence).

The V and J genes are TRBV6-5 and TRBJ1-4; D is possibly TRBD1 (5 bases). CDR1 is MNHEY, CDR2 SVGAGI, per germline. This CDR3 has 14 amino acids. V shed 2 bases and J shed 8 bases, with 12 bases lying between them. The CDR3 nucleotides are TGTGCCAGCAGTTACGGGACGAGGGGCGAAAAACTGTTTTTT. Translated, it gives CASSYGTRGEKLFF.

The chain combines TRBV9 with TRBJ2-7; 8 bases match TRBD1. The junction had 7 bases not matched to a gene; V was cut back by 4 bases and J by 4 bases. The length of the CDR3 is 14 residues. Germline loops: CDR1 SGDLS, CDR2 YYNGEE. CDR3 in DNA: TGTGCCAGCAGCCGACAGGGGATAGAGTACGAGCAGTACTTC. Translated: CASSRQGIEYEQYF.

The chain has TRBV11-3 and TRBJ2-3; 11 nucleotides line up with TRBD2. This CDR3 is 15 amino acids long. Germline CDR1 SGHNT, CDR2 YENEEA. J lost 4 bases, V lost 5 bases, and 5 bases had no gene match. The CDR3 reads CASSQASGRSDTQYF. The DNA of the CDR3 is TGTGCCAGCAGCCAAGCTAGCGGGAGGTCAGATACGCAGTATTTT.

The chain has TRBV30 and TRBJ2-7; possibly TRBD1 for D (5 bases). The CDR3 has 13 amino acids. The germline V gene encodes CDR1 GTSNPN and CDR2 SVGIG (reference sequence). V was clipped by 4 bases and J by 2 bases, with 12 bases between them. CDR3 region: CAWNRQSPYEQYF. CDR3 bases: TGTGCCTGGAATCGACAGAGCCCCTACGAGCAGTACTTC.

This clone showed up just once. The chain recombines TRBV10-1 with TRBJ2-1; 9 bases line up with TRBD2. The trim removed 6 bases at V and 6 bases at J, leaving 9 bases unmatched. Germline lookup yields CDR1 WNHNN and CDR2 SYGVQD (reference sequence). The CDR3 length is 15 residues. The CDR3 DNA reads as TGCGCCAGCAGCTTTAGCGGGAGAGGCGTCAATGAGCAGTTCTTC. Its translation: CASSFSGRGVNEQFF.

In this sample, this clone turned up once. The V and J genes are TRBV18 and TRBJ2-1; 10 bases line up with TRBD2. CDR1 is KGHSH, CDR2 LQKENI, per germline. This CDR3 has 18 amino acids. The V segment lost 3 bases and the J segment 5 bases; nucleotides outside the gene matches: 13. CDR3 bases: TGTGCCAGCTCACCTGTCTCAATTATCGGACTAGCGGACAATGAGCAGTTCTTC. Its protein is CASSPVSIIGLADNEQFF.

The chain recombines TRBV28 with TRBJ2-7, with TRBD1 matching over 7 bases. CDR1 MDHEN and CDR2 SYDVKM come from the germline V gene. This CDR3 is 14 amino acids long. J gave up 6 bases and V 6 bases, and 11 bases lay outside the gene matches. Here the CDR3 reads CASRPTGTIGEQYF. CDR3 sequence (DNA): TGTGCCAGCAGACCGACAGGGACAATAGGCGAGCAGTACTTC.

V usage is TRBV5-1 and J usage is TRBJ2-7; 9 bases fit TRBD2. The ends lost 3 bases at V and 7 bases at J; junction bases unmatched: 8. Germline CDR1 reads SGHRS; CDR2 reads YFSETQ. This CDR3 has 14 amino acids. The CDR3 protein is CASSSQREVAEQYF. As DNA, the CDR3 is TGCGCCAGCAGCTCTCAGCGGGAGGTGGCGGAGCAGTACTTC.

Note on this clone: At one boundary the junction diverges from the germline segment, which might be a read error. This chain links TRBV19 with TRBJ1-3; unclear D gene. Germline-derived CDR1 and CDR2 are LNHDA and SQIVND (reference sequence). This CDR3 contains 14 residues. The CDR3 bases are TGTGCCAGTATCGACCGAGACTCTGAAAACACCATATATTTT. This translates into CASIDRDSENTIYF.

This sequence joins TRBV5-4 and TRBJ1-1, with 8 bases fitting TRBD1. Trimming took 4 bases from V and 4 from J; bases not matched to a gene: 9. This CDR3 region has 15 residues. Germline CDR1 reads SGHNT; CDR2 reads YYREEE (reference sequence). The DNA for the CDR3 is TGTGCCAGCAGCGCACAGGGGGGGGGAGCCACTGAAGCTTTCTTT. Translation gives CASSAQGGGATEAFF. The complete variable domain, with remaining parts taken from reference TRBV5-4 and TRBJ1-1, reads ETGVTQSPTHLIKTRGQQVTLRCSSQSGHNTVSWYQQALGQGPQFIFQYYREEENGRGNFPPRFSGLQFPNYSSELNVNALELDDSALYLCASSAQGGGATEAFFGQGTRLTVV.

The J gene is TRBJ1-2, the V gene TRBV7-2, with no clear D. Deletions cut 4 bases from V and 1 base from J, with 13 bases between. Germline CDR1 SGHTA, CDR2 FQGNSA. This CDR3 is 15 amino acids long. DNA of the CDR3: TGTGCCAGCAGCTCTTATTCGGGCCTTAACTATGGCTACACCTTC. Residues: CASSSYSGLNYGYTF.

The V and J genes are TRBV6-1 and TRBJ2-7; 10 bases map to TRBD1. The CDR3 is 15 amino acids. With V trimmed by 4 bases and J by 4 bases, 7 bases remained unmatched. Germline V gene sequence: CDR1 MNHNS, CDR2 SASEGT. Written as DNA, the CDR3 is TGTGCCAGCAGTGGAGGGGGGACAGGGGCTTACGAGCAGTACTTC. Translating it yields CASSGGGTGAYEQYF.

The rearrangement joins TRBV12-5 to TRBJ2-3; D could derive from TRBD1 or TRBD2 (6 bases each). CDR3 length: 16 amino acids. Trimming removed 0 bases at V and 0 bases at J, with 10 bases between. Germline CDR1 and CDR2: LGHNT and FRNRAP. For the CDR3, the DNA is TGTGCTAGTGGTTTGGTACAAGGGGGGAGCACAGATACGCAGTATTTT. Translation: CASGLVQGGSTDTQYF.

This rearrangement joins TRBV5-6 to TRBJ2-5; 12 bases map to TRBD2. This CDR3 region has 14 residues. V trimming: 3 bases; J trimming: 4 bases; junction bases outside the gene matches: 1. From germline, CDR1 is SGHDT and CDR2 YYEEEE. CDR3 DNA sequence: TGTGCCAGCAGCTCGGGACTAGCGGGAGAGACCCAGTACTTC. It encodes CASSSGLAGETQYF.

This chain connects TRBV5-4 to TRBJ2-1; 7 nucleotides line up with TRBD2. This CDR3 is 15 amino acids long. CDR1 and CDR2 from the germline V gene are SGHNT and YYREEE (reference sequence). V gave up 2 bases and J gave up 2 bases; unmatched junction bases: 4. The CDR3 loop is CASSFRLAAYNEQFF. The CDR3 region has the DNA TGTGCCAGCAGCTTTAGGCTAGCGGCCTACAATGAGCAGTTCTTC.

This sequence joins TRBV7-2 and TRBJ1-2, with a weak D call TRBD1 (6 bases). Trimming took off 5 bases at V and 0 bases at J, with 13 bases between the two ends. CDR1 and CDR2 from the germline V gene are SGHTA and FQGNSA. CDR3 length equals 15 residues. The CDR3 DNA reads as TGTGCCAGCAGCGTTACAGGGCTTCCTAACTATGGCTACACCTTC. This translates into CASSVTGLPNYGYTF.

The chain links TRBV6-6 to TRBJ1-1; the D gene is possibly TRBD1 (5 bases). The germline gives CDR1 MNHNY, CDR2 SVGAGI (reference sequence). Trimming left V 2 bases short and J 1 base short, with 11 bases between. The length of the CDR3 is 15 residues. CDR3 sequence: CASSYPADRNTEAFF. The CDR3 nucleotides read TGTGCCAGCAGTTACCCAGCCGACAGGAACACTGAAGCTTTCTTT.

The chain's CDR3 is CASSVAAAGGDEQYF. CDR3 nucleotide sequence: TGTGCCAGCAGCGTAGCTGCGGCGGGGGGAGACGAGCAGTACTTC. The V and J genes are TRBV9 and TRBJ2-7; TRBD2 aligns across 8 bases. This CDR3 has 15 amino acids. V lost 0 bases and J lost 5; bases outside the gene matches: 7. The germline gives CDR1 SGDLS, CDR2 YYNGEE.

Here the CDR3 reads CSVFDRRTFPDTEAFF. As DNA, the CDR3 is TGCAGCGTTTTTGATCGAAGAACCTTCCCTGACACTGAAGCTTTCTTT. This rearrangement joins TRBV29-1 to TRBJ1-1; D ambiguous. Germline assignment: CDR1 SQVTM and CDR2 ANQGSEA. With 5 bases removed from V and 3 bases from J, the gap between germline ends came to 22 bases. The length of the CDR3 is 16 residues.

V is TRBV30 and J is TRBJ2-7; tentative D call: TRBD2 (5 bases). Germline loops: CDR1 GTSNPN, CDR2 SVGIG (reference sequence). V lost 3 bases, J lost 2 bases, and 17 bases lay in between. This CDR3 has 15 residues. CDR3 sequence reads: CAWSSFGGLTYEQYF. Here the CDR3 DNA reads TGTGCCTGGAGCTCTTTCGGAGGTCTAACCTACGAGCAGTACTTC.

V and J are TRBV18 and TRBJ2-7; a weak D match, TRBD2 (5 bases). The CDR3 has 16 residues. The germline CDR1 and CDR2 sequences are KGHSH and LQKENI. V lost 2 bases, J lost 0 bases, and 14 bases lay in between. The CDR3 is CASSPSTGINSYEQYF. As DNA, the CDR3 is TGTGCCAGCTCACCAAGTACCGGGATAAACTCCTACGAGCAGTACTTC.

This chain joins TRBV19 and TRBJ2-3, with D hard to call. CDR1 LNHDA and CDR2 SQIVND come from the germline V gene (reference sequence). The CDR3 runs to 11 residues. V gave up 7 bases and J gave up 6 bases, with 8 bases separating them. Written as DNA, the CDR3 is TGTGCCAGTAACCTAGGGGATACGCAGTATTTT. Translation: CASNLGDTQYF.

This clone came up once. The V gene is TRBV28, the J gene TRBJ1-3; D might be TRBD1 (5 bases). This CDR3 has 11 residues. Germline loops: CDR1 MDHEN, CDR2 SYDVKM. Between the trimmed V and J ends, which lost 6 bases and 14 bases, there was a span of 14 bases. The CDR3 region is CASRTVGDLYF. The CDR3 DNA follows: TGTGCCAGCAGGACGGTCGGGGACCTATATTTT.

The rearrangement joins TRBV11-2 to TRBJ2-1; no clear D. Germline CDR1 is SGHAT and CDR2 is FQNNGV. The CDR3 sequence is 11 residues long. V was shortened by 9 bases and J by 8 bases, with 11 bases between the two germline ends. CDR3 residues: CARGIWDEQFF. CDR3 DNA sequence: TGTGCCAGGGGGATATGGGATGAGCAGTTCTTC.

The genes are TRBV5-6 and TRBJ2-3; 9 nucleotides match TRBD1. The V gene's germline CDR1 is SGHDT and CDR2 YYEEEE. The CDR3 extends over 12 amino acids. Trimming cost V 5 bases and J 9 bases; bases outside gene matches: 4. CDR3: CASRVDRGTQYF. Written as DNA, the CDR3 is TGTGCCAGCAGGGTCGACAGGGGGACGCAGTATTTT.